This T cell receptor (beta chain) comes out of a study of T cells in Graves' hyperthyroidism and ophthalmopathy. This clonotype has at least ten counts. Amplification of TCR beta CDR3 regions used RNA as the template. The TCR CDR3 was amplified in a first-round RT-PCR using the HTBI primer set. One entry per CDR3 protein, called by TCRdb with MiXCR from the multiplex PCR reads. The table records approximately 600,000 distinct CDR3 sequences, about 14% of them present only once. This clonotype was sampled from a woman younger than 45 with Graves' hyperthyroidism that later progressed to Graves' ophthalmopathy. The sample was blood.

The CDR3 loop is CASSSPGKRDSGELFF. The CDR3 DNA reads as TGTGCCAGCAGTTCCCCAGGGAAGAGGGACTCCGGGGAGCTGTTTTTT. This chain links TRBV27 with TRBJ2-2, with D perhaps TRBD2 (6 bases). CDR1 is MNHEY, CDR2 SMNVEV, per germline (reference sequence). Trimming cost V 4 bases and J 6 bases, with 18 bases left between them. The CDR3 loop spans 16 amino acids.